The 20 T cell receptor beta chains below all came from one sample that was sequenced in a study of blood T cell repertoires in COVID-19. Libraries were prepared by immunoSEQ multiplex PCR; TCRdb keeps only in-frame clonotypes and omits some of them. The table lists hundreds of thousands of clones, around nine tenths of them singletons. The sample consisted of PBMCs or T cells enriched from blood (not recorded which). These receptors all stem from a woman between 50 and 59 years old who had recovered from COVID-19.

The V gene is TRBV7-9, the J gene TRBJ2-2; TRBD1 matches at 8 bases. From germline, CDR1 is SEHNR and CDR2 FQNEAQ (reference sequence). The CDR3 is 15 amino acids. After removal of 5 bases from V and 5 bases from J, the junction contained 7 bases not matched to a gene. CDR3 protein: CASSLTGVITGELFF. The CDR3 DNA follows: TGTGCCAGCAGCCTGACAGGGGTCATTACCGGGGAGCTGTTTTTT.

The rearrangement joins TRBV18 to TRBJ2-2; perhaps TRBD1 as D (5 bases). CDR3 length: 16 amino acids. The ends were cut back, 0 bases at V and 0 bases at J, with 8 bases in the middle. CDR1 and CDR2 from the germline V gene are KGHSH and LQKENI. CDR3 DNA sequence: TGTGCCAGCTCACCACCAAGCAGGGCGAACACCGGGGAGCTGTTTTTT. Translation: CASSPPSRANTGELFF. Together with reference TRBV18 and TRBJ2-2, the CDR3 gives the full variable domain: NAGVMQNPRHLVRRRGQEARLRCSPMKGHSHVYWYRQLPEEGLKFMVYLQKENIIDESGMPKERFSAEFPKEGPSILRIQQVVRGDSAAYFCASSPPSRANTGELFFGEGSRLTVL.

The gene calls are TRBV4-2 and TRBJ1-1; 7 nucleotides align to TRBD1. Per germline, CDR1 LGHNA and CDR2 YNFKEQ. The CDR3 is 13 residues long. With V trimmed by 0 bases and J by 5 bases, 0 bases remained unmatched. CDR3 protein: CASSQEQGTEAFF. The CDR3 DNA reads TGTGCCAGCAGCCAAGAACAGGGGACTGAAGCTTTCTTT.

This clone was recorded only once. This rearrangement joins TRBV4-3 to TRBJ2-3, with 13 nucleotides matching TRBD2. After removal of 3 bases from V and 2 bases from J, the junction contained 11 bases not matched to a gene. Germline CDR1 and CDR2: LGHNA and YSLEER. The CDR3 has 19 residues. The CDR3 sequence is CASSHTLGGTSGTTDTQYF. CDR3 nucleotides: TGCGCCAGCAGCCATACTCTTGGCGGGACTAGCGGGACCACAGATACGCAGTATTTT.

This clone was seen a handful of times. The chain joins TRBV7-8 to TRBJ2-7, with TRBD1 matching over 9 bases. Germline V gene data show CDR1 as SGHVS and CDR2 as FQNEAQ. V was clipped by 4 bases and J by 3 bases; unmatched bases: 1. This CDR3 has 13 amino acids. The CDR3: CASSSDRGYEQYF. As DNA, the CDR3 is TGTGCCAGCAGCTCGGACAGGGGCTACGAGCAGTACTTC. The variable domain in full, with the rest retrieved from reference TRBV7-8 and TRBJ2-7, is GAGVSQSPRYKVAKRGQDVALRCDPISGHVSLFWYQQALGQGPEFLTYFQNEAQLDKSGLPSDRFFAERPEGSVSTLKIQRTQQEDSAVYLCASSSDRGYEQYFGPGTRLTVT.

The CDR3 spells CASSPGGRQPQHF. CDR3 nucleotide sequence: TGTGCCAGCAGCCCAGGGGGCCGTCAGCCCCAGCATTTT. The chain links TRBV5-6 to TRBJ1-5, with 8 positions matching TRBD1. There are 13 residues in the CDR3. The V and J ends lost 4 bases and 6 bases, in that order; junction bases with no gene match: 3. Germline assignment: CDR1 SGHDT and CDR2 YYEEEE.

The chain recombines TRBV10-3 with TRBJ2-2, with 9 nucleotides matching TRBD1. There are 15 residues in the CDR3. The germline V gene has CDR1 ENHRY and CDR2 SYGVKD. Trimming cost V 6 bases and J 1 base; bases outside gene matches: 3. In DNA form, the CDR3 reads TGTGCCATCAGCTTGGGACAGGGGAACACCGGGGAGCTGTTTTTT. Protein: CAISLGQGNTGELFF.

The chain employs TRBV9 and TRBJ2-1; 7 nucleotides agree with TRBD1. Germline V gives CDR1 SGDLS, CDR2 YYNGEE. This CDR3 region has 17 residues. V lost 4 bases and J lost 4; bases outside the gene matches: 14. For the CDR3, the DNA is TGTGCCAGCAGCCCGAGAGTGACAGGGAAAAGTTACAATGAGCAGTTCTTC. Encoded protein: CASSPRVTGKSYNEQFF.

This sequence joins TRBV9 and TRBJ1-2, with 7 bases that match TRBD1. The CDR3 has 14 residues. With 0 bases clipped from V and 8 bases from J, the junction kept 7 bases outside the gene matches. Germline CDR1 SGDLS, CDR2 YYNGEE. The chain's CDR3 is CASSVAPGGSGYTF. The CDR3 DNA sequence: TGTGCCAGCAGCGTAGCCCCAGGGGGAAGCGGCTACACCTTC. The whole variable domain, remainder taken from reference TRBV9 and TRBJ1-2, is DSGVTQTPKHLITATGQRVTLRCSPRSGDLSVYWYQQSLDQGLQFLIQYYNGEERAKGNILERFSAQQFPDLHSELNLSSLELGDSALYFCASSVAPGGSGYTFGSGTRLTVV.

This clone appeared once. This chain joins TRBV6-5 and TRBJ2-2; 11 bases fit TRBD1. Trimming cost V 4 bases and J 7 bases; bases outside gene matches: 8. Germline CDR1 and CDR2: MNHEY and SVGAGI. The CDR3 spans 16 residues. CDR3 amino acids: CASSWTGGARGGELFF. The CDR3 coding sequence is TGTGCCAGCAGTTGGACAGGGGGCGCTAGGGGCGGGGAGCTGTTTTTT.

The gene calls are TRBV12-3 or TRBV12-4 and TRBJ1-2, with a weak D call TRBD1 (5 bases). The CDR3 covers 11 residues. The V gene lost 7 bases and the J gene lost 9 bases, with 12 bases spanning the gap. The CDR3 region has the DNA TGTGCCAGCACCTCCGGGGGTAGCTACACCTTC. It is translated as CASTSGGSYTF.

The CDR3, as DNA: TGTGCCAGCAGCTGGACAGCTCACACAGATACGCAGTATTTT. Its translation: CASSWTAHTDTQYF. J is TRBJ2-3 and V is TRBV7-9, with a tentative D call TRBD1 (6 bases). Germline CDR1 is SEHNR and CDR2 is FQNEAQ (reference sequence). V was pared by 4 bases and J by 2 bases, with 10 bases between. The length of the CDR3 is 14 residues. Full variable domain (remainder filled in from reference TRBV7-9 and TRBJ2-3): DTGVSQNPRHKITKRGQNVTFRCDPISEHNRLYWYRQTLGQGPEFLTYFQNEAQLEKSRLLSDRFSAERPKGSFSTLEIQRTEQGDSAMYLCASSWTAHTDTQYFGPGTRLTVL.

J is TRBJ2-1 and V is TRBV11-2, with 13 bases aligning to TRBD2. Germline trimming cut 2 bases from V and 10 bases from J; bases unmatched to any gene: 8. The CDR3 spans 16 residues. Germline V gene lookup returns CDR1 SGHAT and CDR2 FQNNGV. For the CDR3, the DNA is TGTGCCAGCAGCTTAAGCCGACTAGCGGGAGGCTACGAGCAGTTCTTC. Amino acid sequence: CASSLSRLAGGYEQFF.

This clone was seen a single time. The rearrangement uses TRBV3-1 (or the pseudogene TRBV3-2) and TRBJ2-7; the match to TRBD2 covers 13 bases. This CDR3 region has 18 residues. CDR1 LGHDT and CDR2 YNNKEL come from the germline V gene (reference sequence). The junction had 8 bases not matched to a gene; V was cut back by 3 bases and J by 0 bases. CDR3 region: CASSHRRGTSGNSYEQYF. The CDR3 nucleotides are TGTGCCAGCAGCCACCGACGTGGGACTAGCGGGAACTCCTACGAGCAGTACTTC.

The V and J genes are TRBV27 and TRBJ2-1; a possible D gene is TRBD2 (6 bases). The CDR3 has 14 amino acids. CDR1 is MNHEY, CDR2 SMNVEV, per germline (reference sequence). V was pared by 1 base and J by 5 bases, with 9 bases between. The CDR3, as DNA: TGTGCCAGCAGTTTATGGGGGGTCCACAATGAGCAGTTCTTC. This sequence encodes CASSLWGVHNEQFF.

This rearrangement joins TRBV7-8 to TRBJ1-2; D is unclear. This CDR3 contains 15 residues. Germline lookup yields CDR1 SGHVS and CDR2 FQNEAQ. Trimming stripped 4 bases from V and 6 bases from J, with 18 bases between. CDR3 nucleotides: TGTGCCAGCAGCTCACAAACTAGGGTGGTTGATGGCTACACCTTC. Amino acids: CASSSQTRVVDGYTF.

The CDR3 coding sequence is TGTGCCAGCAGCGCGGACAGGGAAAAACTGTTTTTT. Amino acids: CASSADREKLFF. The chain joins TRBV7-9 to TRBJ1-4, with 7 bases aligning to TRBD1. Germline values: CDR1 SEHNR, CDR2 FQNEAQ (reference sequence). CDR3 length: 12 residues. J lost 8 bases, V lost 5 bases, and 2 bases had no gene match. The entire variable domain, with the rest obtained from reference TRBV7-9 and TRBJ1-4, is as follows: DTGVSQNPRHKITKRGQNVTFRCDPISEHNRLYWYRQTLGQGPEFLTYFQNEAQLEKSRLLSDRFSAERPKGSFSTLEIQRTEQGDSAMYLCASSADREKLFFGSGTQLSVL.

A few counts support this clone. The rearrangement links TRBV2 to TRBJ2-1; 10 nucleotides align to TRBD2. With 2 bases clipped from V and 5 bases from J, the junction kept 6 bases outside the gene matches. CDR3 length: 16 amino acids. Germline V CDR1 and CDR2: SNHLY, FYNNEI. In nucleotides, the CDR3 is TGTGCCAGCAGTGAAAGGACTAGCGGAGTGAACAATGAGCAGTTCTTC. As protein: CASSERTSGVNNEQFF.

The rearrangement links TRBV4-1 to TRBJ2-7; D might be TRBD1 (6 bases). Germline CDR1 and CDR2: MGHRA and YSYEKL. The germline V and J ends were trimmed by 3 bases and 12 bases, with 15 bases remaining between them. The CDR3 is 12 amino acids. The CDR3 protein is CASSHGTRGLYF. The CDR3, as DNA: TGCGCCAGCAGCCACGGCACCAGGGGTTTGTACTTC.

This chain uses TRBV28 with TRBJ2-6, with 7 bases that match TRBD2. The CDR3 is 17 amino acids. Per the germline V gene, CDR1 is MDHEN and CDR2 is SYDVKM. The J segment lost 0 bases and the V segment lost 5 bases, leaving 7 bases of the junction unmatched. CDR3 region: CASSQIAGRSGANVLTF. As DNA, the CDR3 is TGTGCCAGCAGTCAGATAGCGGGCCGCTCTGGGGCCAACGTCCTGACTTTC.